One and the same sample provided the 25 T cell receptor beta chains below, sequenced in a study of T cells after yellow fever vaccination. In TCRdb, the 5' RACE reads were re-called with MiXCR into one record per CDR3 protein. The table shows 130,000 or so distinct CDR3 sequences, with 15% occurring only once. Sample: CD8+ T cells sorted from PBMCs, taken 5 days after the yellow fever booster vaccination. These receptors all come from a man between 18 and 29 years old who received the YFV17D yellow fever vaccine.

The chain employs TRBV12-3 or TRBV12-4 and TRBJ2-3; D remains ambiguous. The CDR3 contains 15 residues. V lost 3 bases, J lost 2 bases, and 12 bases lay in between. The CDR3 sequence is CASSFLGSLTDTQYF. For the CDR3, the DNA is TGTGCCAGCAGTTTTTTAGGGTCGCTCACAGATACGCAGTATTTT.

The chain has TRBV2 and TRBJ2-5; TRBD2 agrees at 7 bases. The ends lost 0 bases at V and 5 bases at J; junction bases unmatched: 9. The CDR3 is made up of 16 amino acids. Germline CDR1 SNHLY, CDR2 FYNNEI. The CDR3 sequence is CASSEAGGDLSETQYF. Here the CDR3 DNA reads TGTGCCAGCAGTGAAGCTGGGGGGGACTTGTCGGAGACCCAGTACTTC.

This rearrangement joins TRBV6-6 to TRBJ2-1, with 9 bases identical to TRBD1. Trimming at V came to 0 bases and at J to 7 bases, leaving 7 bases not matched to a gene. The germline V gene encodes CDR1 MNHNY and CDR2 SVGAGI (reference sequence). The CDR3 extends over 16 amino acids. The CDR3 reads CASSYSRDRAINEQFF. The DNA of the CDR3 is TGTGCCAGCAGTTACTCCCGGGACAGGGCTATTAATGAGCAGTTCTTC.

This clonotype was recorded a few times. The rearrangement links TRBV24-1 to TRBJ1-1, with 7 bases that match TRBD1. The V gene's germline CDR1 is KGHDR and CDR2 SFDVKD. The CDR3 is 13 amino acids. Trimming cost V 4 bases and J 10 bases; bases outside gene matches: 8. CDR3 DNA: TGTGCCACCAGTGACCCGAGACAGGGAGCAGCTTTCTTT. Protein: CATSDPRQGAAFF.

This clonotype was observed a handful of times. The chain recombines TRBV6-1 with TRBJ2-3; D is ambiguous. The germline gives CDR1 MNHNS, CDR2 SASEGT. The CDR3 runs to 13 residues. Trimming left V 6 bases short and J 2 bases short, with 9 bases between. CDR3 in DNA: TGTGCCAGCAGCCCTTCGAACACAGATACGCAGTATTTT. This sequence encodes CASSPSNTDTQYF.

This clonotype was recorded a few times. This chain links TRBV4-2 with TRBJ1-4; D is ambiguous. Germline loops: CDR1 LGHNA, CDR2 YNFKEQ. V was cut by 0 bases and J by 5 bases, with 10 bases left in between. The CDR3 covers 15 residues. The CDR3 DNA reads TGTGCCAGCAGCCAAGATACAGCGAGAAATGAAAAACTGTTTTTT. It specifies CASSQDTARNEKLFF.

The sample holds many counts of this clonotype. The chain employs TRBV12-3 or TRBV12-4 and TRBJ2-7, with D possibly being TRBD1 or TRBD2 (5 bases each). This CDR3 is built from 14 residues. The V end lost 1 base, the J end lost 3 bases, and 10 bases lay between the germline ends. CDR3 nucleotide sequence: TGTGCCAGCAGTTTAGGTGGGGGTGGCTACGAGCAGTACTTC. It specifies CASSLGGGGYEQYF.

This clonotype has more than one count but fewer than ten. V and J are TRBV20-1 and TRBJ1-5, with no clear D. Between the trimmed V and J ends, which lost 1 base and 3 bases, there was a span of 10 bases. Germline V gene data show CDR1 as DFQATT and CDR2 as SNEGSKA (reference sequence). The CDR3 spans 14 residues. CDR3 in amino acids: CSARADTSNQPQHF. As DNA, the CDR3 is TGCAGTGCTAGAGCTGACACCTCCAATCAGCCCCAGCATTTT.

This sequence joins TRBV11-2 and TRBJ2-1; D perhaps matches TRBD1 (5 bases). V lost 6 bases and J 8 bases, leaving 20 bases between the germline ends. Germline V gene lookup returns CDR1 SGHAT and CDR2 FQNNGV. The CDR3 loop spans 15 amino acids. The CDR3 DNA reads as TGTGCCAGCAGTCATAGTTTACAGGTCTGGGATGAGCAGTTCTTC. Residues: CASSHSLQVWDEQFF.

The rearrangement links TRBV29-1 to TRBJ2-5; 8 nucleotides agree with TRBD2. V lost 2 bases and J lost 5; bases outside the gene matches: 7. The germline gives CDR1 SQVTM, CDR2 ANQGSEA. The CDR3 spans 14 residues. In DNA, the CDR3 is TGCAGCGTTGAAAAGCGGGGGTCCGGTGAGACCCAGTACTTC. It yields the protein CSVEKRGSGETQYF.

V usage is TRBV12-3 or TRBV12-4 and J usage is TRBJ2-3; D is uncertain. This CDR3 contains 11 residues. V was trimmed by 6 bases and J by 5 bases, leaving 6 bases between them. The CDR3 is CASRAGDTQYF. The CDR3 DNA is TGTGCCAGCAGGGCAGGAGATACGCAGTATTTT.

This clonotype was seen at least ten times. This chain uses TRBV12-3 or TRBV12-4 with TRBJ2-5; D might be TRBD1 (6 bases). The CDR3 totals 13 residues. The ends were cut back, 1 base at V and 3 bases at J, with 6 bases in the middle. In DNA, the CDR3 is TGTGCCAGCAGTTTAGACAGGGAAGAGACCCAGTACTTC. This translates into CASSLDREETQYF.

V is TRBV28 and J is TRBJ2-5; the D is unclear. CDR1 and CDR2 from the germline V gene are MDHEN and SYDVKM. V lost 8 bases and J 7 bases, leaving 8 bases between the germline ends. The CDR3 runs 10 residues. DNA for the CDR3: TGTGCCAGCGGACCAGGGACCCAGTACTTC. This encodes CASGPGTQYF.

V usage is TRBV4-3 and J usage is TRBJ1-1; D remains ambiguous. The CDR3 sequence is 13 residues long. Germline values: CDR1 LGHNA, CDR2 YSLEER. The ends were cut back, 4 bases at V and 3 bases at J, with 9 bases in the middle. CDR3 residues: CASSRTKDTEAFF. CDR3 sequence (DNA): TGCGCCAGCAGCCGCACAAAGGACACTGAAGCTTTCTTT.

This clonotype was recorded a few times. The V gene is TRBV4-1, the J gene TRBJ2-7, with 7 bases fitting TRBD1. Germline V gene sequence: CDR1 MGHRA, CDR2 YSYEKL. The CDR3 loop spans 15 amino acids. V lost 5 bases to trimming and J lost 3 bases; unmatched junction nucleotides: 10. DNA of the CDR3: TGCGCCAGCAGCTACCCCGGGACAGAATTCTACGAGCAGTACTTC. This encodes CASSYPGTEFYEQYF.

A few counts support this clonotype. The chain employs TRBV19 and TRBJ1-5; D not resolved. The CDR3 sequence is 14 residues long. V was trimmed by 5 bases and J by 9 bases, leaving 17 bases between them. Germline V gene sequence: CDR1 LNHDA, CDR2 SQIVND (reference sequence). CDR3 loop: CASSPLSASRPQHF. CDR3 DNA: TGTGCCAGTAGTCCCCTATCGGCCTCTCGGCCCCAGCATTTT.

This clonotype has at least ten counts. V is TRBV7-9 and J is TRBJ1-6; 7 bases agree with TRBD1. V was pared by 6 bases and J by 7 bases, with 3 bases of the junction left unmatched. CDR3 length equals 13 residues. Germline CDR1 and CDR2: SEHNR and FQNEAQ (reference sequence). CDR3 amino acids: CASRRRGNSPLHF. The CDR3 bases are TGTGCCAGCAGACGCAGGGGGAATTCACCCCTCCACTTT.

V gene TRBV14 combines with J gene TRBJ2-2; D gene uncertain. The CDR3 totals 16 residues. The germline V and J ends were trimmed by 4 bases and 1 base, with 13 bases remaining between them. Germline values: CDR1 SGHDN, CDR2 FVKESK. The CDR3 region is CASSPSPDRNTGELFF. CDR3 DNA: TGTGCCAGCAGCCCCTCCCCGGACCGGAACACCGGGGAGCTGTTTTTT. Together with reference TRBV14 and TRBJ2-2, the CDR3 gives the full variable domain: EAGVTQFPSHSVIEKGQTVTLRCDPISGHDNLYWYRRVMGKEIKFLLHFVKESKQDESGMPNNRFLAERTGGTYSTLKVQPAELEDSGVYFCASSPSPDRNTGELFFGEGSRLTVL.

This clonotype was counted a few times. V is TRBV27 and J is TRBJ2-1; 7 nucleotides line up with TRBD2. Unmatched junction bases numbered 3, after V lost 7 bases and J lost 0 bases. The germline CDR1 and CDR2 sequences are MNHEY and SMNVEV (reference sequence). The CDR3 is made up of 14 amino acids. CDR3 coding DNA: TGTGCCAGCACCCCGGGGGGCTCCTACAATGAGCAGTTCTTC. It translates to CASTPGGSYNEQFF.

The chain's CDR3 is CSVARDRDIYGYTF. The CDR3 coding sequence is TGCAGCGTTGCCCGGGACAGGGATATCTATGGCTACACCTTC. The genes are TRBV29-1 and TRBJ1-2; 9 bases map to TRBD1. With 4 bases clipped from V and 4 bases from J, the junction kept 7 bases outside the gene matches. Germline lookup yields CDR1 SQVTM and CDR2 ANQGSEA. This CDR3 has 14 residues.

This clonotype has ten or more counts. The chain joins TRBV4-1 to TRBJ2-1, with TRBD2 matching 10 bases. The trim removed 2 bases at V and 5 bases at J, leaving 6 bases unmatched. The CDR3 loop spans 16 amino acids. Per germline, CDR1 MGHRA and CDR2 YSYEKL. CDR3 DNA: TGCGCCAGCAGCCAACTTCAGGGACTAGCGCACAATGAGCAGTTCTTC. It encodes CASSQLQGLAHNEQFF.

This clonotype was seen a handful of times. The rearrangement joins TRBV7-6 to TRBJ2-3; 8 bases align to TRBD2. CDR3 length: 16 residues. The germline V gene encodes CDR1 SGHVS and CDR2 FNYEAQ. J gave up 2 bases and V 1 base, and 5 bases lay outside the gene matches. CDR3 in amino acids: CASSLEAGGVTDTQYF. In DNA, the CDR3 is TGTGCCAGCAGCTTAGAGGCGGGGGGAGTCACAGATACGCAGTATTTT.

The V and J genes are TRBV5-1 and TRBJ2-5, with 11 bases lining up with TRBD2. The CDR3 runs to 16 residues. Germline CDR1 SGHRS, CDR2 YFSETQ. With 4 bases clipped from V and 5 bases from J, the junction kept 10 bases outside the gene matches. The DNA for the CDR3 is TGCGCCAGCAGCCGGATCCTTAGCGGGGGGGAGGAGACCCAGTACTTC. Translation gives CASSRILSGGEETQYF. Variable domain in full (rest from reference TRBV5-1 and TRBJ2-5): KAGVTQTPRYLIKTRGQQVTLSCSPISGHRSVSWYQQTPGQGLQFLFEYFSETQRNKGNFPGRFSGRQFSNSRSEMNVSTLELGDSALYLCASSRILSGGEETQYFGPGTRLLVL.

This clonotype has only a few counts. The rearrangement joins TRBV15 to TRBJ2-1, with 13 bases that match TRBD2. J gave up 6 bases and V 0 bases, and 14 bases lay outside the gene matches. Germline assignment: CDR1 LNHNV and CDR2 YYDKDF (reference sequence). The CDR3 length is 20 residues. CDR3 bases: TGTGCCACCAGCAGAGATACTGGGACTAGCGGGGTTTTGAGTCGCAATGAGCAGTTCTTC. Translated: CATSRDTGTSGVLSRNEQFF.

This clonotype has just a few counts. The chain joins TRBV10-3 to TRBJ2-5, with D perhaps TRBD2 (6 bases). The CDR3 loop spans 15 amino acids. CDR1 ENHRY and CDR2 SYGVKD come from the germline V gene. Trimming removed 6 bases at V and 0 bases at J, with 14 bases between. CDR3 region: CAIREGWGYQETQYF. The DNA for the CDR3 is TGTGCCATCAGGGAGGGATGGGGGTACCAAGAGACCCAGTACTTC.